This T cell receptor beta chain emerged from a study of blood T cell repertoires in COVID-19 (TCRdb year 2020). With respect to the entire study: Collaborator samples came from the United States, Italy and Spain and covered acute and convalescent phases of COVID-19. The material from the prospective study consisted of cDNA or gDNA derived from T cells, B-cell-depleted T cells, or PBMCs. Samples were obtained from the ongoing ImmuneRACE study (first 160 participants) and from 1,000 to 1,500 subjects provided by 6 global collaborators. Nearly every sample came with metadata listing a de-identified subject ID, COVID-19 status, age in years and sex. A freely available public database, intended as a resource for researchers studying the immune response to SARS-CoV-2, is where the repertoires were released. Subjects who had been exposed to COVID-19, were actively infected with it, or had recovered from it provided the deeply sampled blood TCRbeta repertoires that made up the dataset. Where HLA class I and class II types were available, the types were taken from metadata supplied by the sample provider, not from assay-based typing.

A remark on this clone: It lacks a known antigen. Base qualities are not recorded, but no much larger clone differs from it by a single base.

Trimming accounts for 2 bases at V and 0 bases at J, while the number of junction bases matched to no gene is 3. The germline V gene provides CDR1 KGHSH and CDR2 LQKENI. The CDR3 runs 16 residues from the cysteine to the phenylalanine. The kept DNA is CDR3 alone, 48 bases in frame from the first base. TCRbeta CDR3 regions were amplified from genomic DNA using the immunoSEQ Assay, a bias-controlled multiplex PCR. In the authors' own workflow: The number of nucleated cells in each sample was estimated from the amplification of reference gene primers within the assay. Sequence reads were collapsed and filtered to measure the absolute abundance of every unique TCRbeta CDR3 rearrangement. For each sample, productive Simpson clonality was calculated by taking the square root of Simpson's diversity index across productive rearrangements. TCRdb re-hosts the immuneACCESS table, in-frame sequences only. Its copies lack some clones; in the studies checked, an unresolved V gene accounts for under half of them, and the cause for the rest is not known. V, J and clone size are those of that table, while D and trimming were read from the DNA. The table for this sample lists over 110,000 clones; 65% to 80% of them were counted only once. Together, the top ten hold approximately 3.5% of the sample.

Collaborating institutions collected whole blood in K2EDTA tubes following their own protocols. Collaborator samples were shipped for TCRbeta analysis as frozen whole blood, isolated PBMCs, or DNA extracted from either sample type. What the research found in general, with its limitations: How much clinical and demographic metadata was included differed by source and by participant, and the metadata was provided uncurated.

This clonotype was obtained from a man aged 55 to 69 with acute or convalescent COVID-19. This receptor chain uses TRBV18 and TRBJ1-4, with 7 middle bases fitting TRBD1. Sequencing was carried out using peripheral blood. The CDR3 in this case is CASSPRGPATNEKLFF. The DNA is as follows: TGTGCCAGCTCACCAAGGGGGCCTGCAACTAATGAAAAACTGTTTTTT.